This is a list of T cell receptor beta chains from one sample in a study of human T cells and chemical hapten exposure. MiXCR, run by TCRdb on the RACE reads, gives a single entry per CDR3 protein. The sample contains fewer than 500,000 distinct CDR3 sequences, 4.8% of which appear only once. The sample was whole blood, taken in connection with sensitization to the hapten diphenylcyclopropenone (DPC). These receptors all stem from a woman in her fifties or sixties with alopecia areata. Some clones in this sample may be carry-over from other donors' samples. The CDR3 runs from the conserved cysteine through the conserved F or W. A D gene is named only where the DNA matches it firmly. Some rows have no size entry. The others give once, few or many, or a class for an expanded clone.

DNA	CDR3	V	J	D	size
TGCAGTGCTAGCCGGATTTCCTACGAGCAGTACTTC	CSASRISYEQYF	TRBV20-1	TRBJ2-7	.	many
TGCAGTGCTAAGGACAGGGGGCCCAATGAGCAGTTCTTC	CSAKDRGPNEQFF	TRBV20-1	TRBJ2-1	TRBD1	few
TGTGCCACCAAGGGGGGGGATAGCTCCTACAATGAGCAGTTCTTC	CATKGGDSSYNEQFF	TRBV24-1	TRBJ2-1	.	many
TGTGCCAGCAGCTTGGCGGACACTGAAGCTTTCTTT	CASSLADTEAFF	TRBV5-6	TRBJ1-1	.	many
TGCAGTGCTGACAGGGTTGAGACTTACGAGCAGTACTTC	CSADRVETYEQYF	TRBV20-1	TRBJ2-7	TRBD1	.
TGTGCCAGCAGAGTAACACAGGCTGAGCAGTTCTTC	CASRVTQAEQFF	TRBV6-2/TRBV6-3	TRBJ2-1	.	many
TGTGCCATCAGGGGACAGGGGGCCTACGAGCAGTACTTC	CAIRGQGAYEQYF	TRBV10-3	TRBJ2-7	TRBD1	few
TGTGCCAGCACGGGCGGGAGGGGTATCTACAATGAGCAGTTCTTC	CASTGGRGIYNEQFF	TRBV14	TRBJ2-1	TRBD2	.
TGTGCCAGCAGCCCTGGGGGGGAAGGCTCACCCCTCCACTTT	CASSPGGEGSPLHF	TRBV5-4	TRBJ1-6	.	.
TGTGCCAGCTCCTGGGGACGGACGGACAACACTGAAGCTTTCTTT	CASSWGRTDNTEAFF	TRBV18	TRBJ1-1	.	many
TGCAGCGTTGGGGCCAGGGGTGGCACTGAAGCTTTCTTT	CSVGARGGTEAFF	TRBV29-1	TRBJ1-1	.	many
TGTGCCAGCAGCCAAGCTACTAGCGCGTCCTACGAGCAGTACTTC	CASSQATSASYEQYF	TRBV3-1	TRBJ2-7	TRBD2	many
TGCGCCAGCAGCTCAGGGACAGGGGCGGCCTATGGCTACACCTTC	CASSSGTGAAYGYTF	TRBV5-1	TRBJ1-2	TRBD1	many
TGCAGCGTTGAGGGACAGGGATTAGGGGGGAACACTGAAGCTTTCTTT	CSVEGQGLGGNTEAFF	TRBV29-1	TRBJ1-1	TRBD1	many
TGTGCCAGCACCGTCATAGGGAACACTGAAGCTTTCTTT	CASTVIGNTEAFF	TRBV13	TRBJ1-1	.	.
TGTGCCAGCAGCTTAGCGGGACGGGTCGGGGAGACCCAGTACTTC	CASSLAGRVGETQYF	TRBV7-2	TRBJ2-5	.	few
TGCAGTAAATTTCAGGTTGGGGGAGATACGCAGTATTTT	CSKFQVGGDTQYF	TRBV20-1	TRBJ2-3	.	many
TGTGCCATCAGTGACAGGGGGCTGGATCAGCCCCAGCATTTT	CAISDRGLDQPQHF	TRBV10-3	TRBJ1-5	TRBD1	few
TGTGCCAGCAGCTTTGCGAGGACTGAAGCTTTCTTT	CASSFARTEAFF	TRBV11-2	TRBJ1-1	.	many
TGTGCCAGCACCCAACAGGGGGCTGGCTATGGCTACACCTTC	CASTQQGAGYGYTF	TRBV6-6	TRBJ1-2	TRBD1	many
TGTGCCAGCCTGGGATTCCAAGAGACCCAGTACTTC	CASLGFQETQYF	TRBV7-2	TRBJ2-5	.	few
TGCAGCGTTGAAGGGCTAGCGGGGGGGCCTAGGAATGAGCAGTTCTTC	CSVEGLAGGPRNEQFF	TRBV29-1	TRBJ2-1	TRBD2	many
TGTGCCAGCAGTTACTCGGGCAGGGAGGCGGGCTACACCTTC	CASSYSGREAGYTF	TRBV6-5	TRBJ1-2	.	many
TGCGCCAGCAGCTTGAGGGACTTCACAGATACGCAGTATTTT	CASSLRDFTDTQYF	TRBV5-1	TRBJ2-3	.	many
TGTGCCAGCAGCGTAGAACAGGCCACAGATACGCAGTATTTT	CASSVEQATDTQYF	TRBV9	TRBJ2-3	.	many
TGCAGTGCCAGTACCTTAAATACCTACGAGCAGTACTTC	CSASTLNTYEQYF	TRBV20-1	TRBJ2-7	.	.
TGCAGCGTTGAAGATGGGCAGTCAAATGAAAAACTGTTTTTT	CSVEDGQSNEKLFF	TRBV29-1	TRBJ1-4	.	many
TGTGCCAGCAGCTGGGGACTGAGCGGGACAGATACGCAGTATTTT	CASSWGLSGTDTQYF	TRBV6-6	TRBJ2-3	.	.
TGTGCCAGCAGCTATTACGCGGGCACAGATACGCAGTATTTT	CASSYYAGTDTQYF	TRBV4-2	TRBJ2-3	.	many
TGTGCCAGCAGCGTAGGGGTACGCAGTGATGAAAAACTGTTTTTT	CASSVGVRSDEKLFF	TRBV9	TRBJ1-4	.	.
TGTGCCACCAGCAGAGACAGAGGCAATCAGCCCCAGCATTTT	CATSRDRGNQPQHF	TRBV15	TRBJ1-5	.	.
TGTGCCAGCAGGCGGCTGGGGGAAGAGACCCAGTACTTC	CASRRLGEETQYF	TRBV6-1	TRBJ2-5	.	many
TGCGCCAGCAGCGCCTCTAGCGGGGGTGTGGCAGATACGCAGTATTTT	CASSASSGGVADTQYF	TRBV5-1	TRBJ2-3	TRBD2	.
TGTGCCAGCAGCGTACAGGGAGGGTACAATGAGCAGTTCTTC	CASSVQGGYNEQFF	TRBV9	TRBJ2-1	TRBD2	many
TGTGCCAGCAGTGAAGGCCCCAGTTCTGAGCAGTTCTTC	CASSEGPSSEQFF	TRBV6-1	TRBJ2-1	.	.
TGTGCCAGCAGTATGGGCAGAAGCAATCAGCCCCAGCATTTT	CASSMGRSNQPQHF	TRBV6-6	TRBJ1-5	.	.
TGCAGCGTGCTAGCGGGAAACTACGAGCAGTACTTC	CSVLAGNYEQYF	TRBV29-1	TRBJ2-7	TRBD2	.
TGTGCCACCAGCCCCGGGGGGTTTAGCAATCAGCCCCAGCATTTT	CATSPGGFSNQPQHF	TRBV15	TRBJ1-5	.	few
TGTGCCAGCAGTTTAACCAACTCTGGAAACACCATATATTTT	CASSLTNSGNTIYF	TRBV27	TRBJ1-3	.	many
TGTGCCAGCAGTTTGGAGGCCCCGAACCCTAGCACAGATACGCAGTATTTT	CASSLEAPNPSTDTQYF	TRBV28	TRBJ2-3	.	many
TGTGCCAGCAGCCAAGACGGTTACGTCCTGACTTTC	CASSQDGYVLTF	TRBV4-2	TRBJ2-6	.	many
TGTGCCAGCAGCCTGAGTCTACAGGGAGGCACTGAAGCTTTCTTT	CASSLSLQGGTEAFF	TRBV9	TRBJ1-1	.	many
TGCGCCAGCAGCTTAGGGCCAAGGGGCACTGGGGCCAACGTCCTGACTTTC	CASSLGPRGTGANVLTF	TRBV5-1	TRBJ2-6	.	few
TGTGCCAGCAGCCAAGAAGGGGTCGATGAGCAGTTCTTC	CASSQEGVDEQFF	TRBV14	TRBJ2-1	.	few
TGTGCCAGCAGAACTTCGGTAGGGGCGTTCAATCAGCCCCAGCATTTT	CASRTSVGAFNQPQHF	TRBV27	TRBJ1-5	.	many
TGTGCCAGCAGCCAAGAAGCTGCTTCCCGGGACAGGGAAAAACTGTTTTTT	CASSQEAASRDREKLFF	TRBV4-2	TRBJ1-4	TRBD1	few
TGTGCCAGCAGCAGTACCCGGACAGGGGGAGAGACCCAGTACTTC	CASSSTRTGGETQYF	TRBV11-2	TRBJ2-5	TRBD1	many
TGTGCCAGCAGCTCCGGGGGGGGACAGAGCTACGAGCAGTACTTC	CASSSGGGQSYEQYF	TRBV28	TRBJ2-7	.	few
TGTGCCAGCAGCTTCCCCAGCGGGGGGGATCGGCAGTTCTTC	CASSFPSGGDRQFF	TRBV5-6	TRBJ2-1	TRBD2	many
TGCAGCGTTGAACGGGAGGAACCCTACGAGCAGTACTTC	CSVEREEPYEQYF	TRBV29-1	TRBJ2-7	TRBD2	.
TGTGCCAGTTCGGAGGAGCGGGACGCCGGGGAGCTGTTTTTT	CASSEERDAGELFF	TRBV28	TRBJ2-2	TRBD2	many
TGTGCCAGCAGGTCCGGACAGCTCGGGAATCAGCCCCAGCATTTT	CASRSGQLGNQPQHF	TRBV6-2/TRBV6-3	TRBJ1-5	.	many
TGTGCCAGCAGGGACGGGGGGAACTACACCTTC	CASRDGGNYTF	TRBV2	TRBJ1-2	.	many
TGTGCCAGCAGCTTAGACAGTACCACTGAAGCTTTCTTT	CASSLDSTTEAFF	TRBV7-7	TRBJ1-1	.	.
TGTGCCAGCAGCCAAGGCCAGGGAAGAAACAATGAGCAGTTCTTC	CASSQGQGRNNEQFF	TRBV14	TRBJ2-1	.	many
TGCAGTGCTAAGGAGGGGACCGAGTATGGCTACACCTTC	CSAKEGTEYGYTF	TRBV20-1	TRBJ1-2	.	few
TGTGCCAGCAGCTCCCGAAAGGGGGAGACCCAGTACTTC	CASSSRKGETQYF	TRBV7-9	TRBJ2-5	.	.